What follows are 29 T cell receptor beta chains derived from one specimen sequenced in a study of CD8+ T cells in alopecia areata. Sequencing templates came from extracted RNA that was reverse transcribed into cDNA. Measured with immunoSEQ multiplex PCR; TCRdb has only the in-frame clones, and not every one. There are approximately 180,000 clones in the sample; 59% occur only once, and roughly 14% lies in the top ten. Here the sequenced sample was CD4+ T cells sorted from blood, taken at week 0. Every receptor here comes from a human donor with alopecia areata.

V gene TRBV29-1 combines with J gene TRBJ1-1, with D perhaps TRBD1 (5 bases). Trimming stripped 7 bases from V and 3 bases from J, with 12 bases between. Germline lookup yields CDR1 SQVTM and CDR2 ANQGSEA. The CDR3 runs to 12 residues. This CDR3 reads CSGFGHYTEAFF. As DNA, the CDR3 is TGCAGCGGGTTCGGACATTACACTGAAGCTTTCTTT.

This clone was seen just once. This chain uses TRBV6-5 with TRBJ2-3; TRBD2 aligns across 9 bases. Per the germline V gene, CDR1 is MNHEY and CDR2 is SVGAGI. The CDR3 is 15 residues long. V shed 6 bases, J shed 9 bases, and the junction held 13 bases outside the gene matches. The CDR3 DNA follows: TGTGCCAGCAGCCCGGCGGGAGGGGTTGAGGGCACGCAGTATTTT. Its protein product is CASSPAGGVEGTQYF.

This clone was found a few times. The rearrangement joins TRBV20-1 to TRBJ2-5, with D perhaps given as TRBD1 or TRBD2 (5 bases each). The germline CDR1 and CDR2 sequences are DFQATT and SNEGSKA (reference sequence). Trimming stripped 6 bases from V and 9 bases from J, with 14 bases between. The CDR3 is 11 amino acids. The CDR3 region is CSARPGPAQYF. The CDR3 nucleotides read TGCAGTGCGCGACCGGGACCGGCCCAGTACTTC.

The V and J genes are TRBV25-1 and TRBJ1-6; 8 bases align to TRBD1. Looked up from germline, CDR1 is MGHDK and CDR2 is SYGVNS. Trimming removed 3 bases from V and 6 bases from J; junction bases left unmatched: 7. The CDR3 spans 16 residues. The CDR3 loop reads CASSELPGQVNSPLHF. In DNA, the CDR3 is TGTGCCAGCAGTGAGTTACCGGGACAGGTTAATTCACCCCTCCACTTT.

The CDR3 is CASSLGISAGGPNQPQHF. CDR3 bases: TGTGCCAGCAGCTTGGGTATTTCTGCTGGGGGTCCCAATCAGCCCCAGCATTTT. The chain carries TRBV5-6 and TRBJ1-5; maybe TRBD1 (5 bases). There are 18 residues in the CDR3. Deletions cut 0 bases from V and 3 bases from J, with 19 bases between. Germline values: CDR1 SGHDT, CDR2 YYEEEE.

As for this clone: A single base separates this from a much larger clone, so it may be a read error. The chain links TRBV7-8 to TRBJ1-2; D is perhaps TRBD1 (5 bases). Trimming left V 4 bases short and J 1 base short, with 7 bases between. This CDR3 is built from 13 residues. Germline lookup yields CDR1 SGHVS and CDR2 FQNEAQ. As DNA, the CDR3 is TGTGCCAGCAGCTCGACAGTTAACTATGGCTACACCTTC. Its protein product is CASSSTVNYGYTF.

The genes are TRBV30 and TRBJ2-7; 7 nucleotides line up with TRBD2. The CDR3 length is 11 residues. Germline values: CDR1 GTSNPN, CDR2 SVGIG (reference sequence). The V and J ends lost 5 bases and 2 bases, in that order; junction bases with no gene match: 0. The CDR3 region has the DNA TGTGCCTGGGGGGGGGCCTACGAGCAGTACTTC. Amino acids: CAWGGAYEQYF.

This clone was seen a handful of times. The chain couples TRBV27 to TRBJ2-7; 7 bases are shared with TRBD1. The germline V gene encodes CDR1 MNHEY and CDR2 SMNVEV (reference sequence). The V and J ends lost 4 bases and 0 bases, in that order; junction bases with no gene match: 6. This CDR3 has 15 amino acids. CDR3 nucleotide sequence: TGTGCCAGCAGTTGGGACAGTATGAGCTCCTACGAGCAGTACTTC. It specifies CASSWDSMSSYEQYF.

The V gene is TRBV30, the J gene TRBJ2-7; D possibly corresponds to TRBD1 (6 bases). V lost 7 bases and J 3 bases, leaving 16 bases between the germline ends. This CDR3 has 13 residues. Germline V gives CDR1 GTSNPN, CDR2 SVGIG (reference sequence). CDR3 protein: CALTGTGHYEQYF. DNA of the CDR3: TGTGCCTTAACCGGGACGGGACACTACGAGCAGTACTTC.

The V gene is TRBV30, the J gene TRBJ2-1; maybe TRBD1 (6 bases). The CDR3 length is 15 residues. Germline assignment: CDR1 GTSNPN and CDR2 SVGIG (reference sequence). The germline V and J ends were trimmed by 5 bases and 0 bases, with 14 bases remaining between them. The CDR3 sequence: CAWSVGQSSYNEQFF. In DNA form, the CDR3 reads TGTGCCTGGTCCGTAGGACAGTCCTCCTACAATGAGCAGTTCTTC.

This clone was counted only a few times. This chain joins TRBV30 and TRBJ1-2; a possible D gene is TRBD1 (5 bases). V was cut by 1 base and J by 4 bases, with 10 bases left in between. Per germline, CDR1 GTSNPN and CDR2 SVGIG (reference sequence). This CDR3 is 13 amino acids long. CDR3 DNA: TGTGCCTGGAGTGGAAGGGGACCCTATGGCTACACCTTC. This translates into CAWSGRGPYGYTF.

The chain has TRBV7-9 and TRBJ2-5; no clear D. The germline V gene has CDR1 SEHNR and CDR2 FQNEAQ (reference sequence). V lost 5 bases and J lost 1, with 2 bases in between. The CDR3 has 11 residues. The CDR3 protein is CASSRQETQYF. The CDR3 bases are TGTGCCAGCAGCCGCCAAGAGACCCAGTACTTC.

The chain joins TRBV6-5 to TRBJ1-1, with D possibly TRBD1 on 5 matching bases. Germline lookup yields CDR1 MNHEY and CDR2 SVGAGI. CDR3 size: 12 residues. The V end was cut by 4 bases, the J end by 10 bases, with 13 bases between. CDR3 sequence: CASSFSGLAAFF. CDR3 DNA: TGTGCCAGCAGTTTCTCAGGGTTGGCAGCTTTCTTT.

This chain connects TRBV29-1 to TRBJ2-7; perhaps D is TRBD1 or TRBD2 (5 bases each). Trimming took off 3 bases at V and 3 bases at J, with 12 bases between the two ends. Germline CDR1 is SQVTM and CDR2 is ANQGSEA. The CDR3 loop spans 13 amino acids. The CDR3 sequence is CSVDHGTRYEQYF. For the CDR3, the DNA is TGCAGCGTTGATCACGGGACCCGCTACGAGCAGTACTTC.

The chain uses TRBV4-2 and TRBJ2-7; D perhaps matches TRBD1 (5 bases). Trimming stripped 4 bases from V and 2 bases from J, with 12 bases between. This CDR3 comprises 14 residues. Germline V gene lookup returns CDR1 LGHNA and CDR2 YNFKEQ. The CDR3 protein is CASSPRQGAYEQYF. Written as DNA, the CDR3 is TGTGCCAGCAGCCCGAGGCAGGGTGCCTACGAGCAGTACTTC.

The V gene is TRBV5-1, the J gene TRBJ2-5; 11 bases map to TRBD2. Germline loops: CDR1 SGHRS, CDR2 YFSETQ. The CDR3 loop spans 15 amino acids. Germline trimming cut 4 bases from V and 5 bases from J; bases unmatched to any gene: 7. The CDR3, as DNA: TGCGCCAGCAGCCCTAGACTAGCGGGGTTTGAGACCCAGTACTTC. It translates to CASSPRLAGFETQYF.

The chain carries TRBV2 and TRBJ1-1, with 7 nucleotides matching TRBD1. V dropped 5 bases and J dropped 5; count of bases not matched to a gene: 8. Germline CDR1 reads SNHLY; CDR2 reads FYNNEI. The length of the CDR3 is 14 residues. DNA of the CDR3: TGTGCCAGCAGTTGGAATCGACAGGGAACTGAAGCTTTCTTT. Amino acids: CASSWNRQGTEAFF.

The chain carries TRBV29-1 and TRBJ1-2; TRBD1 might be the D (5 bases). Germline-derived CDR1 and CDR2 are SQVTM and ANQGSEA. V was clipped by 1 base and J by 4 bases, with 7 bases between them. The CDR3 is made up of 12 amino acids. Here the CDR3 DNA reads TGCAGCGTTGAAGGGGGACTCTATGGCTACACCTTC. Translating it yields CSVEGGLYGYTF.

The chain carries TRBV29-1 and TRBJ1-4; 10 bases agree with TRBD1. J gave up 8 bases and V 7 bases, and 7 bases lay outside the gene matches. Germline loops: CDR1 SQVTM, CDR2 ANQGSEA. The CDR3 consists of 13 residues. CDR3 sequence (DNA): TGCAGCGGGAGACAGGGGGCGCGGGAAAAACTGTTTTTT. Its protein is CSGRQGAREKLFF.

The gene calls are TRBV29-1 and TRBJ2-2, with 11 bases matching TRBD1. After removal of 7 bases from V and 3 bases from J, the junction contained 4 bases not matched to a gene. The CDR3 loop spans 14 amino acids. Per the germline V gene, CDR1 is SQVTM and CDR2 is ANQGSEA. The CDR3: CSAGQGAHTGELFF. CDR3 DNA sequence: TGCAGCGCCGGACAGGGGGCGCACACCGGGGAGCTGTTTTTT.

The chain links TRBV4-2 to TRBJ2-7; no clear D. Germline CDR1 LGHNA, CDR2 YNFKEQ. Between the trimmed V and J ends, which lost 1 base and 2 bases, there was a span of 12 bases. The CDR3 length is 15 residues. CDR3 protein: CASSQGVRQTYEQYF. The DNA for the CDR3 is TGTGCCAGCAGCCAAGGGGTGCGGCAGACCTACGAGCAGTACTTC.

The chain employs TRBV4-2 and TRBJ2-3, with 10 bases lining up with TRBD2. V was pared by 4 bases and J by 4 bases, with 8 bases of the junction left unmatched. Germline V gives CDR1 LGHNA, CDR2 YNFKEQ. The length of the CDR3 is 16 residues. The CDR3 bases are TGTGCCAGCAGCCTCAGCGGGGGGGCCGTCCCAGATACGCAGTATTTT. Amino acids: CASSLSGGAVPDTQYF.

V is TRBV2 and J is TRBJ1-1; D ambiguous. Germline assignment: CDR1 SNHLY and CDR2 FYNNEI. The CDR3 is 14 residues long. Trimming stripped 4 bases from V and 0 bases from J, with 9 bases between. The CDR3 DNA is TGTGCCAGCAGTGCCACTACTCTGAACACTGAAGCTTTCTTT. Its protein product is CASSATTLNTEAFF.

The chain links TRBV29-1 to TRBJ2-4; 8 bases fit TRBD2. Trimming cost V 7 bases and J 6 bases; bases outside gene matches: 2. CDR1 and CDR2 from the germline V gene are SQVTM and ANQGSEA. CDR3 length: 11 amino acids. The CDR3 reads CSATSGNIQYF. CDR3 sequence (DNA): TGCAGCGCTACTAGCGGAAACATTCAGTACTTC.

This CDR3 is CASTMGHNTEAFF. The DNA of the CDR3 is TGTGCCAGTACTATGGGGCATAACACTGAAGCTTTCTTT. The chain has TRBV19 and TRBJ1-1; tentatively, D is TRBD1 (5 bases). V was pared by 7 bases and J by 2 bases, with 11 bases between. CDR3 size: 13 residues. Germline CDR1 and CDR2: LNHDA and SQIVND (reference sequence).

The rearrangement uses TRBV25-1 and TRBJ1-2; perhaps TRBD1 as D (5 bases). V lost 3 bases and J lost 4, with 9 bases in between. CDR3 length: 13 amino acids. Germline CDR1 and CDR2: MGHDK and SYGVNS. The DNA for the CDR3 is TGTGCCAGCAGTGACAGGGAGGGCTATGGCTACACCTTC. Its protein is CASSDREGYGYTF.

V usage is TRBV30 and J usage is TRBJ1-1, with a possible D match to TRBD1 (6 bases). The CDR3 length is 12 residues. The V end lost 3 bases, the J end lost 5 bases, and 10 bases lay between the germline ends. CDR1 is GTSNPN and CDR2 is SVGIG in the germline V gene (reference sequence). The CDR3, as DNA: TGTGCCTGGAGACAGGGATGGACTGAAGCTTTCTTT. Translating it yields CAWRQGWTEAFF.

This clone has just a few counts. This chain connects TRBV7-9 to TRBJ1-1; TRBD1 aligns across 7 bases. The CDR3 has 13 amino acids. CDR1 SEHNR and CDR2 FQNEAQ come from the germline V gene (reference sequence). With V trimmed by 3 bases and J by 4 bases, 2 bases remained unmatched. Here the CDR3 reads CASSFGTVTEAFF. CDR3 DNA sequence: TGTGCCAGCAGCTTTGGGACAGTCACTGAAGCTTTCTTT.

The chain recombines TRBV18 with TRBJ2-7; 7 bases align to TRBD1. The germline CDR1 and CDR2 sequences are KGHSH and LQKENI. The CDR3 has 18 residues. V shed 2 bases and J 0 bases; nucleotides not matched to a gene: 13. CDR3 sequence (DNA): TGTGCCAGCTCACCATTAGGGCAGGGGGATCCATCCTCCTACGAGCAGTACTTC. It yields the protein CASSPLGQGDPSSYEQYF.